The clone carrying this T cell receptor beta chain has only a few counts. Its antigen is unidentified. This sample is drawn from a study of T cell responses to AZD1222 COVID-19 vaccine. Libraries were prepared by immunoSEQ multiplex PCR; TCRdb keeps only in-frame clonotypes and omits some of them. The sample consists of 100,000 to 140,000 clones, more than 75% of them appearing once. Findings and caveats of the study: Only a handful of AZD1222 recipients were seropositive at baseline. The repertoires were collected only after the peak T cell response.

The length of the CDR3 is 17 residues. V gave up 4 bases and J gave up 5 bases, with 23 bases separating them. The germline CDR1 and CDR2 sequences are MNHEY and SMNVEV (reference sequence). The chain couples TRBV27 to TRBJ1-1; tentatively, D is TRBD1 (6 bases). The source is an adult in good health. The input for sequencing was peripheral blood, taken on day 0 of AZD1222 vaccination. The DNA of the CDR3 is TGTGCCAGCAGTTCCCTCGTACAGGGATTGGGGGGTACTGAAGCTTTCTTT. It encodes CASSSLVQGLGGTEAFF.